This T cell receptor beta chain was profiled in a study of stem cell transplantation in POMP-related autoinflammatory disease. Study-level background: The study hypothesized thymoproteasome defects skew the TRB repertoire via impaired CD8+ selection. Before transplant, CD4+ T cells skewed naive and CD8+ proportions were low. Study-level points and caveats: Fewer unique TRB V-J gene pairings were identified in patients with PRAID. A trend toward lower repertoire diversity and greater clonality appeared in every analyzed T-cell subset of PRAID patients.

Remarks on this clone: Its cognate antigen is unknown.

The germline V gene encodes CDR1 SGHDT and CDR2 YYEEEE. J gave up 4 bases and V 3 bases, and 4 bases lay outside the gene matches. The CDR3 covers 14 residues. PRAID featured immunodeficiency plus autoinflammation. The protocol was immunoSEQ multiplex PCR, while the TCRdb copy is restricted to in-frame clones and leaves out a portion. The top ten clones hold about half of a sample with around 11,000 clones, about 87% of them seen once. This receptor was obtained from a human donor with POMP-related autoinflammation and immune dysregulation (PRAID). Sequencing was performed on CD8+ T cells from PBMCs, taken before stem cell transplantation. The chain joins TRBV5-6 to TRBJ1-2; 9 nucleotides align to TRBD1. The CDR3 here is CASSSGQGVYGYTF. For the CDR3, the DNA is TGTGCCAGCAGCTCGGGACAGGGCGTCTATGGCTACACCTTC.